The 31 T cell receptor beta chains listed next were all sequenced from one sample in a study of T cells in narcolepsy. The protocol was immunoSEQ multiplex PCR, while the TCRdb copy is restricted to in-frame clones and leaves out a portion. The sample includes about 35,000 clones, roughly 80% of them seen just once. The sample was memory (CD45RA-) CD4+ T cells from blood. All receptors derive from a human donor in good health.

V is TRBV15 and J is TRBJ2-2, with D possibly TRBD2 on 5 matching bases. CDR3 length: 16 residues. Trimming pared 6 bases from V and 5 bases from J, leaving 19 bases between. CDR1 and CDR2 (germline): LNHNV, YYDKDF (reference sequence). The CDR3 reads CATRRAAISGTGELFF. CDR3 DNA sequence: TGTGCCACCAGGCGAGCCGCAATCTCGGGAACCGGGGAGCTGTTTTTT. Full variable domain (missing parts from reference TRBV15 and TRBJ2-2): DAMVIQNPRYQVTQFGKPVTLSCSQTLNHNVMYWYQQKSSQAPKLLFHYYDKDFNNEADTPDNFQSRRPNTSFCFLDIRSPGLGDTAMYLCATRRAAISGTGELFFGEGSRLTVL.

The CDR3 is CATSSMGGNEQFF. The CDR3 DNA is TGTGCCACCAGCAGTATGGGTGGTAATGAGCAGTTCTTC. The chain couples TRBV15 to TRBJ2-1, with no clear D. With 3 bases removed from V and 7 bases from J, the gap between germline ends came to 10 bases. This CDR3 contains 13 residues. Germline V gene data show CDR1 as LNHNV and CDR2 as YYDKDF (reference sequence).

The chain uses TRBV14 and TRBJ1-1; D might be TRBD1 (5 bases). The CDR3 is made up of 12 amino acids. From germline, CDR1 is SGHDN and CDR2 FVKESK. V was cut by 1 base and J by 11 bases, with 11 bases left in between. CDR3 residues: CASSQAAEGAFF. The CDR3 bases are TGTGCCAGCAGCCAAGCCGCCGAGGGGGCTTTCTTT.

The V and J genes are TRBV30 and TRBJ1-3; D uncertain. The CDR3 is 12 amino acids. CDR1 GTSNPN and CDR2 SVGIG come from the germline V gene (reference sequence). Trimming took off 2 bases at V and 5 bases at J, with 7 bases between the two ends. This chain's CDR3 is CAWSKTRNTIYF. CDR3 nucleotide sequence: TGTGCCTGGAGTAAAACTCGAAACACCATATATTTT.

This clone was picked up a small number of times. The genes are TRBV10-3 and TRBJ1-4; D call uncertain. Per the germline V gene, CDR1 is ENHRY and CDR2 is SYGVKD. The CDR3 is 13 amino acids. V was clipped by 11 bases and J by 6 bases, with 16 bases between them. This CDR3 is CASREPVDEKLFF. The CDR3 region has the DNA TGTGCCTCCCGGGAACCAGTGGATGAAAAACTGTTTTTT.

This clone ranks as medium-sized. The V and J genes are TRBV30 and TRBJ1-1; D ambiguous. V was clipped by 2 bases and J by 9 bases, with 19 bases between them. The germline gives CDR1 GTSNPN, CDR2 SVGIG (reference sequence). The CDR3 runs to 14 residues. The CDR3 DNA sequence: TGTGCCTGGAGTCCGAGTACTTCGGGGAATAAAGCTTTCTTT. Its translation is CAWSPSTSGNKAFF.

The chain joins TRBV15 to TRBJ2-7, with D unclear. The V and J ends lost 0 bases and 6 bases respectively, with 12 bases between them. Germline values: CDR1 LNHNV, CDR2 YYDKDF (reference sequence). The CDR3 loop spans 14 amino acids. The CDR3 spells CATSRDYTALEQYF. The CDR3 coding sequence is TGTGCCACCAGCAGAGATTACACAGCCCTCGAGCAGTACTTC.

The gene calls are TRBV10-1 and TRBJ2-1; 8 bases are a match to TRBD2. This CDR3 has 15 residues. Germline V CDR1 and CDR2: WNHNN, SYGVQD (reference sequence). With 6 bases clipped from V and 0 bases from J, the junction kept 4 bases outside the gene matches. CDR3 nucleotides: TGCGCCAGCAGCGGGGGGGATCCCTCCTACAATGAGCAGTTCTTC. Translating it yields CASSGGDPSYNEQFF.

This chain connects TRBV19 to TRBJ1-6, with no clear D. The CDR3 runs to 15 residues. The V gene lost 3 bases and the J gene lost 7 bases, with 13 bases spanning the gap. Germline lookup yields CDR1 LNHDA and CDR2 SQIVND (reference sequence). The DNA for the CDR3 is TGTGCCAGTAGTATCGAAGGGAACGGGAATTCACCCCTCCACTTT. Amino acid sequence: CASSIEGNGNSPLHF.

The chain has TRBV19 and TRBJ1-1, with unresolved D. The CDR3 consists of 13 residues. Germline V gives CDR1 LNHDA, CDR2 SQIVND (reference sequence). The germline V and J ends were trimmed by 4 bases and 4 bases, with 10 bases remaining between them. CDR3 in DNA: TGTGCCAGTAGTAGCCGGGTACGCACTGAAGCTTTCTTT. Translating gives CASSSRVRTEAFF.

This rearrangement joins TRBV30 to TRBJ1-5; D is possibly TRBD1 (5 bases). V was trimmed by 5 bases and J by 4 bases, leaving 12 bases between them. This CDR3 has 13 residues. Germline-derived CDR1 and CDR2 are GTSNPN and SVGIG (reference sequence). The chain's CDR3 is CAWGGNTNQPQHF. The CDR3 DNA reads TGTGCCTGGGGGGGAAACACTAATCAGCCCCAGCATTTT.

This clone was detected only a few times. The V gene is TRBV2, the J gene TRBJ1-2; 8 nucleotides match TRBD1. CDR3 length equals 13 residues. In germline, CDR1 is SNHLY, CDR2 FYNNEI. After removal of 10 bases from V and 3 bases from J, the junction contained 7 bases not matched to a gene. As DNA, the CDR3 is TGTGCCACCCGGGAGGACAGGGACTATGGCTACACCTTC. This gives the protein CATREDRDYGYTF.

V gene TRBV6-5 combines with J gene TRBJ2-3; D not resolved. V lost 6 bases to trimming and J lost 1 base, with 5 bases between them. The germline V gene encodes CDR1 MNHEY and CDR2 SVGAGI. This CDR3 contains 12 residues. The CDR3 sequence: CASRRGTDTQYF. DNA of the CDR3: TGTGCCAGCAGGCGTGGCACAGATACGCAGTATTTT.

The chain employs TRBV27 and TRBJ1-1, with D possibly being TRBD1 (5 bases). There are 15 residues in the CDR3. Trimming removed 3 bases from V and 6 bases from J, with 17 bases in between. The germline gives CDR1 MNHEY, CDR2 SMNVEV (reference sequence). This CDR3 reads CASSFSRRDLAEAFF. CDR3 bases: TGTGCCAGCAGTTTCTCCCGCAGGGACCTAGCTGAAGCTTTCTTT.

In this sample, this clone turned up a few times. This chain links TRBV19 with TRBJ2-7; unclear D gene. This CDR3 spans 14 amino acids. Per the germline V gene, CDR1 is LNHDA and CDR2 is SQIVND (reference sequence). V shed 6 bases and J shed 5 bases, with 17 bases lying between them. In nucleotides, the CDR3 is TGTGCCAGTAGCTCCGGGCCCTTTGGCCACGAGCAGTACTTC. This sequence encodes CASSSGPFGHEQYF.

This rearrangement joins TRBV11-2 to TRBJ1-1; D may be TRBD1 (5 bases). Between the trimmed V and J ends, which lost 4 bases and 1 base, there was a span of 10 bases. The CDR3 has 14 amino acids. Germline V lookup: CDR1 SGHAT, CDR2 FQNNGV. The chain's CDR3 is CASSSRDRNTEAFF. The CDR3 nucleotides read TGTGCCAGCAGCTCACGAGACAGGAACACTGAAGCTTTCTTT.

This chain links TRBV5-4 with TRBJ2-5, with TRBD2 matching over 12 bases. Per germline, CDR1 SGHNT and CDR2 YYREEE (reference sequence). The CDR3 covers 15 residues. V was clipped by 1 base and J by 5 bases; unmatched bases: 3. The CDR3 nucleotides are TGTGCCAGCAGCTTGCGGACTAGCGGGATGGAGACCCAGTACTTC. Its translation is CASSLRTSGMETQYF.

The chain recombines TRBV6-1 with TRBJ1-3; perhaps TRBD1 as D (6 bases). This CDR3 contains 14 residues. Germline CDR1 reads MNHNS; CDR2 reads SASEGT. The germline V and J ends were trimmed by 6 bases and 2 bases, with 11 bases remaining between them. The CDR3 sequence is CASRITGTGNTIYF. The CDR3 bases are TGTGCCAGCAGGATTACAGGGACTGGAAACACCATATATTTT.

V usage is TRBV2 and J usage is TRBJ1-1; TRBD1 matches 7 bases. The germline gives CDR1 SNHLY, CDR2 FYNNEI. The CDR3 sequence is 14 residues long. With V trimmed by 8 bases and J by 0 bases, 6 bases remained unmatched. In DNA, the CDR3 is TGTGCCAGCGTCCCGGGACAGCTGAACACTGAAGCTTTCTTT. Amino acid sequence: CASVPGQLNTEAFF.

About this clone itself: This specimen includes other DNA sequences encoding the same CDR3. The rearrangement links TRBV5-1 to TRBJ2-2; 8 bases are shared with TRBD2. V gave up 5 bases and J gave up 5 bases; unmatched junction bases: 11. Germline CDR1 and CDR2: SGHRS and YFSETQ. CDR3 length equals 16 residues. CDR3: CASSPLAGGHTGELFF. The CDR3 DNA follows: TGCGCCAGCAGTCCCTTGGCGGGGGGTCATACCGGGGAGCTGTTTTTT. Full variable domain (remainder filled in from reference TRBV5-1 and TRBJ2-2): KAGVTQTPRYLIKTRGQQVTLSCSPISGHRSVSWYQQTPGQGLQFLFEYFSETQRNKGNFPGRFSGRQFSNSRSEMNVSTLELGDSALYLCASSPLAGGHTGELFFGEGSRLTVL.

The V and J genes are TRBV6-5 and TRBJ2-6; D unclear. V was clipped by 9 bases and J by 0 bases, with 12 bases between them. Germline CDR1 MNHEY, CDR2 SVGAGI. The CDR3 totals 15 residues. The CDR3 spells CASQPSPSGANVLTF. The CDR3 DNA reads as TGTGCCAGTCAACCTTCGCCCTCTGGGGCCAACGTCCTGACTTTC.

This clone was observed a handful of times. The chain employs TRBV6-6 and TRBJ2-1, with 10 bases matching TRBD1. V lost 6 bases and J lost 7; bases outside the gene matches: 6. There are 14 residues in the CDR3. The germline V gene has CDR1 MNHNY and CDR2 SVGAGI (reference sequence). CDR3 sequence: CASSTDRGGNEQFF. CDR3 coding DNA: TGTGCCAGCAGCACGGACAGGGGGGGGAATGAGCAGTTCTTC.

The chain couples TRBV19 to TRBJ1-5; D unclear. CDR1 LNHDA and CDR2 SQIVND come from the germline V gene (reference sequence). This CDR3 is 14 amino acids long. V was shortened by 6 bases and J by 4 bases, with 13 bases between the two germline ends. The CDR3 sequence is CASSSFPPNQPQHF. CDR3 DNA: TGTGCCAGTAGCTCCTTTCCTCCTAATCAGCCCCAGCATTTT.

The V and J genes are TRBV10-2 and TRBJ1-3; D perhaps matches TRBD1 (6 bases). This CDR3 is 15 amino acids long. V was cut by 2 bases and J by 4 bases, with 12 bases left in between. Germline CDR1 reads WSHSY; CDR2 reads SAAADI. In nucleotides, the CDR3 is TGCGCCAGCAGTGAGCAGGGGTTCTCAGGAAACACCATATATTTT. The encoded protein is CASSEQGFSGNTIYF.

The V gene is TRBV28, the J gene TRBJ1-5; D uncertain. Germline V gene sequence: CDR1 MDHEN, CDR2 SYDVKM. V was clipped by 6 bases and J by 0 bases, with 12 bases between them. The CDR3 consists of 15 residues. Here the CDR3 reads CASSLLTLSNQPQHF. The DNA for the CDR3 is TGTGCCAGCAGCCTCCTCACTCTTAGCAATCAGCCCCAGCATTTT.

This chain uses TRBV19 with TRBJ2-3; 9 bases line up with TRBD2. Germline-derived CDR1 and CDR2 are LNHDA and SQIVND (reference sequence). J gave up 0 bases and V 6 bases, and 10 bases lay outside the gene matches. The CDR3 covers 17 residues. The CDR3 DNA reads TGTGCCAGTAGCCTTGCAATAGCGGGGGCCAGCACAGATACGCAGTATTTT. This gives the protein CASSLAIAGASTDTQYF.

V and J are TRBV2 and TRBJ1-6, with 9 bases matching TRBD1. CDR3 length: 15 residues. With 6 bases clipped from V and 6 bases from J, the junction kept 6 bases outside the gene matches. Germline CDR1 and CDR2: SNHLY and FYNNEI. The CDR3 sequence: CASSAKQGANSPLHF. In DNA form, the CDR3 reads TGTGCCAGCAGCGCAAAACAGGGGGCTAATTCACCCCTCCACTTT.

V usage is TRBV11-2 and J usage is TRBJ2-1; either TRBD1 or TRBD2 may supply D (6 bases each). From germline, CDR1 is SGHAT and CDR2 FQNNGV. The CDR3 totals 15 residues. Trimming left V 5 bases short and J 5 bases short, with 16 bases between. DNA for the CDR3: TGTGCCAGCAGCCCAGGGGCGGGAACCCACAATGAGCAGTTCTTC. This translates into CASSPGAGTHNEQFF.

This clone was found once. The V and J genes are TRBV10-1 and TRBJ1-1, with D unresolved. V was shortened by 2 bases and J by 2 bases, with 6 bases between the two germline ends. The CDR3 has 13 residues. Germline assignment: CDR1 WNHNN and CDR2 SYGVQD (reference sequence). CDR3 in amino acids: CASSEGFNTEAFF. The CDR3 bases are TGCGCCAGCAGTGAGGGGTTTAACACTGAAGCTTTCTTT.

In its sample, this clone was seen once. The chain combines TRBV5-6 with TRBJ2-3; TRBD2 aligns across 12 bases. Per the germline V gene, CDR1 is SGHDT and CDR2 is YYEEEE. Germline trimming cut 4 bases from V and 0 bases from J; bases unmatched to any gene: 6. This CDR3 is 17 amino acids long. The CDR3 region is CASSLLAGGASTDTQYF. In nucleotides, the CDR3 is TGTGCCAGCAGCCTACTAGCGGGGGGCGCTAGCACAGATACGCAGTATTTT.

V usage is TRBV4-2 and J usage is TRBJ2-1; 15 bases are shared with TRBD2. The junction had 19 bases not matched to a gene; V was cut back by 6 bases and J by 7 bases. The CDR3 has 20 residues. Germline CDR1 and CDR2: LGHNA and YNFKEQ. The CDR3 nucleotides read TGTGCCAGCAGAGATCCGGGACTAGCGGGAGGCAGACCTGCGTTAAATGAGCAGTTCTTC. This encodes CASRDPGLAGGRPALNEQFF.